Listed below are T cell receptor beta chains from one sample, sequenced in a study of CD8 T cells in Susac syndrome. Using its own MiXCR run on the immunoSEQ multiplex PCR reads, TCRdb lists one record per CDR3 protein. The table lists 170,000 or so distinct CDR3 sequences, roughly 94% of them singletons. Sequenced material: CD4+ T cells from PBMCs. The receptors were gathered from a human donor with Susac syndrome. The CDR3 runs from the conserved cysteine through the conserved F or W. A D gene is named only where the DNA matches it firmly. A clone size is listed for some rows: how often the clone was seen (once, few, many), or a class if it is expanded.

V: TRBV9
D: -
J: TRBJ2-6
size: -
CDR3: CASDLGGGSRVGANVLTF
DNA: TGTGCCAGCGACCTGGGCGGGGGCTCTCGTGTGGGGGCCAACGTCCTGACTTTC

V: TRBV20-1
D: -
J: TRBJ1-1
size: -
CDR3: CSARPFTNTEAFF
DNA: TGCAGTGCTAGACCCTTTACGAACACTGAAGCTTTCTTT

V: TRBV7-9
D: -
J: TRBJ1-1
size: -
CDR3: CASSLAGRGDQAFF
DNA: TGTGCCAGCAGCTTAGCGGGCAGGGGAGATCAAGCTTTCTTT

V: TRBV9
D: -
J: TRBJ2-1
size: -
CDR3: CASSGGPGSSYNEQFF
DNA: TGTGCCAGCAGCGGCGGCCCCGGGAGCTCCTACAATGAGCAGTTCTTC

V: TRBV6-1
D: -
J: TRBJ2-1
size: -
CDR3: CASRIRRQDEQFF
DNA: TGTGCCAGCAGGATCCGCCGACAGGATGAGCAGTTCTTC

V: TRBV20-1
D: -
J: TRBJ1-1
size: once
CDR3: CSARRQPNTEAFF
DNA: TGCAGTGCTAGAAGGCAGCCGAACACTGAAGCTTTCTTT

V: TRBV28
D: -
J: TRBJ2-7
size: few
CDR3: CASSFGSYEQYF
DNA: TGTGCCAGCAGTTTCGGGTCCTACGAGCAGTACTTC

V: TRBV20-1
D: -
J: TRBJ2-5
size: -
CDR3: CSARDLGNQETQYF
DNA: TGCAGTGCTAGAGATCTAGGTAACCAAGAGACCCAGTACTTC

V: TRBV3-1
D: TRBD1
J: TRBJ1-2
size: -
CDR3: CASSRGTGGHGYTF
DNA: TGTGCCAGCAGCCGCGGGACAGGGGGCCATGGCTACACCTTC

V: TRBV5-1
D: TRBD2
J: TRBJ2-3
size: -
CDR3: CASSEGLAASTDTQYF
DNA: TGCGCCAGCAGCGAGGGACTAGCGGCTAGCACAGATACGCAGTATTTT

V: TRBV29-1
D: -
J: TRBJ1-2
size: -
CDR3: CSVVGAGNYGYTF
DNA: TGCAGCGTTGTCGGGGCAGGCAACTATGGCTACACCTTC

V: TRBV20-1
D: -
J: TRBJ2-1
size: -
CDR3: CSAPIGLDNEQFF
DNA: TGCAGTGCTCCCATAGGGTTGGACAATGAGCAGTTCTTC

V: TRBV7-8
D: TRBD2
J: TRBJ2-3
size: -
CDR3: CASRQSRAGGTQYF
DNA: TGTGCCAGCAGGCAATCGAGGGCGGGAGGTACGCAGTATTTT

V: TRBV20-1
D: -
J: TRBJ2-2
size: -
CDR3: CSANVDGSPTGELFF
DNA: TGCAGTGCTAACGTAGACGGGAGTCCCACCGGGGAGCTGTTTTTT

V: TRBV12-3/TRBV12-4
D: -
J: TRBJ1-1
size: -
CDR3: CASSFAGPTEAFF
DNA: TGTGCCAGCAGTTTCGCAGGACCCACTGAAGCTTTCTTT

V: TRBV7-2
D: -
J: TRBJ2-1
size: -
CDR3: CASSDTGSSYNEQFF
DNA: TGTGCCAGCAGCGATACAGGGAGCTCCTACAATGAGCAGTTCTTC

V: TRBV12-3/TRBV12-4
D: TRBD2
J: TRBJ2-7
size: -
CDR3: CASSSSSGAYEQYF
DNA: TGTGCCAGCAGTTCATCTAGCGGTGCCTACGAGCAGTACTTC

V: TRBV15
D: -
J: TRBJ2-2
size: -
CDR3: CATSRAGIGELFF
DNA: TGTGCCACCAGCAGAGCGGGTATCGGGGAGCTGTTTTTT

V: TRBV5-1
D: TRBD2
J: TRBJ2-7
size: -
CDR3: CASSFRSSGSHEQYF
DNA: TGCGCCAGCAGCTTCAGGTCTAGCGGGAGCCACGAGCAGTACTTC

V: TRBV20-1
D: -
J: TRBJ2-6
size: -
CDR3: CSARGFGSSGANVLTF
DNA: TGCAGTGCTAGAGGTTTCGGTTCCTCTGGGGCCAACGTCCTGACTTTC

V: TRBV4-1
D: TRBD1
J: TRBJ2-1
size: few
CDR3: CASSRDRLPYNEQFF
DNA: TGCGCCAGCAGTCGGGACAGGCTGCCCTACAATGAGCAGTTCTTC

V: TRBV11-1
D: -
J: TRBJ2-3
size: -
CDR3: CASSLSRVQDTQYF
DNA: TGTGCCAGCAGCTTATCCAGGGTGCAAGATACGCAGTATTTT

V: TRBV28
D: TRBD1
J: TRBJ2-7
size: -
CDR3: CAIRTGGFEQYF
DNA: TGTGCCATACGGACAGGGGGCTTCGAGCAGTACTTC

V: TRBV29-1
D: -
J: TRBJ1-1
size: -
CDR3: CSVVLQKGRAFF
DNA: TGCAGCGTTGTGCTACAAAAGGGGAGGGCTTTCTTT

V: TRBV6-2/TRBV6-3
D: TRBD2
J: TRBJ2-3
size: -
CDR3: CASSYGATSVSTDTQYF
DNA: TGTGCCAGCAGTTACGGAGCGACTAGCGTAAGCACAGATACGCAGTATTTT